This T cell receptor beta chain originates from a study of spatial heterogeneity in lung cancer. Study details: Where they were available, follow-up PBMC samples were sequenced, at a median of about 22 months after resection. The average appearance count of each unique TCR and UMI combination in raw reads was more than nine.

Indicated time point: blood at routine non-recurrence follow-up after resection. Whole RNA obtained from tumor, nontumor lung or frozen PBMC underwent sequencing without sorting. The CDR3 extends over 14 amino acids. Deletions cut 4 bases from V and 1 base from J, with 7 bases between. CDR1 SGHAT and CDR2 FQNNGV come from the germline V gene. MiXCR, applied by TCRdb to the 5' RACE reads, yields one record per CDR3 protein. Seen here are about 70,000 distinct CDR3 sequences, nearly 9% observed once, and the top ten hold less than 2%. The rearrangement links TRBV11-2 to TRBJ2-2; D gene ambiguous. Specimen: PBMCs, collected at follow-up. This clonotype originated in a female donor with early-stage non-small cell lung cancer. CDR3 bases: TGTGCCAGCAGCTCGGCTCTGAACACCGGGGAGCTGTTTTTT. This translates into CASSSALNTGELFF.